These T cell receptor beta chains were read from a single sample in a study of blood T cell repertoires in COVID-19. TCRdb's table, derived via immunoSEQ multiplex PCR, lists solely in-frame clones and lacks some. The table includes 100,000 to 150,000 clones, around nine tenths detected once. Sequencing was done on a sample of PBMCs or T cells enriched from blood (not recorded which). The source is a woman aged 50 to 65 who had recovered from COVID-19. The CDR3 runs from the conserved cysteine through the conserved F or W. A D gene is named only where the DNA matches it firmly. Clone size is shown for a subset of rows, as once, few, many or a class of expanded clone.

V gene: TRBV6-5; D gene: .; J gene: TRBJ1-2; clone size: .; CDR3 protein: CASRPSPGSSYGYTF; CDR3 DNA: TGTGCCAGCAGGCCATCACCGGGGTCGAGCTATGGCTACACCTTC
V gene: TRBV24-1; D gene: .; J gene: TRBJ1-2; clone size: .; CDR3 protein: CATSDDSYGYTF; CDR3 DNA: TGTGCCACCAGTGACGACAGCTATGGCTACACCTTC
V gene: TRBV2; D gene: .; J gene: TRBJ1-1; clone size: .; CDR3 protein: CASSEQGTEAFF; CDR3 DNA: TGTGCCAGCAGTGAGCAGGGCACTGAAGCTTTCTTT
V gene: TRBV29-1; D gene: .; J gene: TRBJ2-2; clone size: once; CDR3 protein: CAHRGEVGELFF; CDR3 DNA: TGCGCCCACCGGGGTGAGGTCGGGGAGCTGTTTTTT
V gene: TRBV7-3; D gene: TRBD2; J gene: TRBJ2-1; clone size: .; CDR3 protein: CASSLSGGPYNEQFF; CDR3 DNA: TGTGCCAGCAGCCTTAGCGGGGGACCCTACAATGAGCAGTTCTTC
V gene: TRBV5-1; D gene: .; J gene: TRBJ1-1; clone size: .; CDR3 protein: CASSLGSVPEAFF; CDR3 DNA: TGCGCCAGCAGCTTGGGGTCGGTGCCTGAAGCTTTCTTT
V gene: TRBV18; D gene: TRBD1; J gene: TRBJ1-4; clone size: .; CDR3 protein: CASSPSGGSEKLFF; CDR3 DNA: TGTGCCAGCTCACCTTCAGGGGGCAGTGAAAAACTGTTTTTT
V gene: TRBV6-2/TRBV6-3; D gene: TRBD1; J gene: TRBJ2-6; clone size: .; CDR3 protein: CASSHHQTGALSGANVLTF; CDR3 DNA: TGTGCCAGCAGCCACCACCAGACAGGGGCACTCTCTGGGGCCAACGTCCTGACTTTC
V gene: TRBV19; D gene: TRBD1; J gene: TRBJ1-2; clone size: .; CDR3 protein: CASSSGTVANYGYTF; CDR3 DNA: TGTGCCAGTAGCTCCGGGACAGTGGCTAACTATGGCTACACCTTC
V gene: TRBV27; D gene: .; J gene: TRBJ2-7; clone size: .; CDR3 protein: CASSLPGTPPEQYF; CDR3 DNA: TGTGCCAGCAGTTTGCCCGGGACACCTCCCGAGCAGTACTTC
V gene: TRBV3-1/TRBV3-2; D gene: TRBD2; J gene: TRBJ2-3; clone size: .; CDR3 protein: CASSQVLAGIPWADTQYF; CDR3 DNA: TGTGCCAGCAGCCAAGTCTTAGCGGGAATACCGTGGGCGGATACGCAGTATTTT
V gene: TRBV5-4; D gene: TRBD2; J gene: TRBJ2-7; clone size: .; CDR3 protein: CASSLGGPRDYEQYF; CDR3 DNA: TGTGCCAGCAGCCTGGGAGGGCCGAGGGACTACGAGCAGTACTTC
V gene: TRBV6-5; D gene: TRBD1; J gene: TRBJ1-2; clone size: once; CDR3 protein: CASSYSGTGKCTF; CDR3 DNA: TGTGCCAGCAGTTACTCGGGGACAGGGAAGTGCACCTTC
V gene: TRBV4-3; D gene: .; J gene: TRBJ1-4; clone size: .; CDR3 protein: CASSQDEGGTNEKLFF; CDR3 DNA: TGCGCCAGCAGCCAAGATGAGGGGGGGACTAATGAAAAACTGTTTTTT
V gene: TRBV9; D gene: .; J gene: TRBJ2-6; clone size: .; CDR3 protein: CASSVGNRVDSGANVLTF; CDR3 DNA: TGTGCCAGCAGCGTAGGGAACAGGGTAGACTCTGGGGCCAACGTCCTGACTTTC
V gene: TRBV6-5; D gene: .; J gene: TRBJ1-5; clone size: few; CDR3 protein: CASSYSSFGERQPQHF; CDR3 DNA: TGTGCCAGCAGTTACTCGAGTTTCGGGGAAAGGCAGCCCCAGCATTTT
V gene: TRBV7-2; D gene: .; J gene: TRBJ1-2; clone size: .; CDR3 protein: CASSLGPGGDGYTF; CDR3 DNA: TGTGCCAGCAGCTTAGGGCCCGGGGGTGATGGCTACACCTTC
V gene: TRBV18; D gene: .; J gene: TRBJ2-7; clone size: .; CDR3 protein: CASSETRYEQYF; CDR3 DNA: TGTGCCAGCTCAGAGACGCGGTACGAGCAGTACTTC
V gene: TRBV5-1; D gene: .; J gene: TRBJ2-5; clone size: .; CDR3 protein: CASSLGPTPRETQYF; CDR3 DNA: TGCGCCAGCAGCTTGGGCCCCACCCCCAGAGAGACCCAGTACTTC
V gene: TRBV18; D gene: TRBD1; J gene: TRBJ2-7; clone size: .; CDR3 protein: CASSPGQGLYEQYF; CDR3 DNA: TGTGCCAGCTCACCGGGACAGGGTCTCTACGAGCAGTACTTC
V gene: TRBV6-1; D gene: .; J gene: TRBJ1-5; clone size: once; CDR3 protein: CASSEFPVNQPQHF; CDR3 DNA: TGTGCCAGCAGTGAATTTCCAGTCAATCAGCCCCAGCATTTT
V gene: TRBV7-8; D gene: TRBD1; J gene: TRBJ2-2; clone size: .; CDR3 protein: CASLGTANTGELFF; CDR3 DNA: TGTGCCAGCCTCGGGACAGCGAACACCGGGGAGCTGTTTTTT
V gene: TRBV5-1; D gene: TRBD1; J gene: TRBJ1-2; clone size: .; CDR3 protein: CASSFQGEDGYTF; CDR3 DNA: TGCGCCAGCAGCTTTCAGGGGGAAGATGGCTACACCTTC
V gene: TRBV9; D gene: TRBD2; J gene: TRBJ2-7; clone size: .; CDR3 protein: CASSRSGGAYTTYEQYF; CDR3 DNA: TGTGCCAGCAGCAGGAGCGGGGGGGCCTACACCACCTACGAGCAGTACTTC
V gene: TRBV29-1; D gene: .; J gene: TRBJ2-7; clone size: .; CDR3 protein: CSASGKTSSYEQYF; CDR3 DNA: TGCAGCGCCTCAGGAAAAACTAGCTCCTACGAGCAGTACTTC
V gene: TRBV6-5; D gene: .; J gene: TRBJ2-7; clone size: .; CDR3 protein: CASSRQISYEQYF; CDR3 DNA: TGTGCCAGCAGCAGGCAGATCTCCTACGAGCAGTACTTC
V gene: TRBV30; D gene: .; J gene: TRBJ2-7; clone size: .; CDR3 protein: CAWKSTYYEQYF; CDR3 DNA: TGTGCCTGGAAGAGTACCTACTACGAGCAGTACTTC
V gene: TRBV12-3/TRBV12-4; D gene: .; J gene: TRBJ2-2; clone size: .; CDR3 protein: CASSHPAGELFF; CDR3 DNA: TGTGCCAGCAGTCACCCGGCCGGGGAGCTGTTTTTT
V gene: TRBV10-3; D gene: TRBD1; J gene: TRBJ1-5; clone size: .; CDR3 protein: CAISATGQGRQPQHF; CDR3 DNA: TGTGCCATCAGTGCAACGGGACAGGGGAGGCAGCCCCAGCATTTT
V gene: TRBV7-8; D gene: .; J gene: TRBJ1-4; clone size: .; CDR3 protein: CASSPYRVKTNEKLFF; CDR3 DNA: TGTGCCAGCAGCCCATACAGGGTGAAGACTAATGAAAAACTGTTTTTT
V gene: TRBV6-5; D gene: .; J gene: TRBJ1-1; clone size: .; CDR3 protein: CASSTGRGVDTEAFF; CDR3 DNA: TGTGCCAGCAGTACAGGACGGGGGGTGGACACTGAAGCTTTCTTT
V gene: TRBV9; D gene: TRBD1; J gene: TRBJ2-2; clone size: .; CDR3 protein: CASSVLSTGDTGELFF; CDR3 DNA: TGTGCCAGCAGCGTCCTAAGCACAGGGGACACCGGGGAGCTGTTTTTT
V gene: TRBV7-9; D gene: TRBD1; J gene: TRBJ2-7; clone size: .; CDR3 protein: CASSPRDRQVDEQYF; CDR3 DNA: TGTGCCAGCAGCCCGAGGGACAGGCAAGTGGACGAGCAGTACTTC
V gene: TRBV7-9; D gene: TRBD1; J gene: TRBJ2-7; clone size: .; CDR3 protein: CASSSSGGQGNHEQYF; CDR3 DNA: TGTGCCAGCAGCTCATCAGGGGGACAGGGTAACCACGAGCAGTACTTC
V gene: TRBV4-3; D gene: .; J gene: TRBJ2-2; clone size: .; CDR3 protein: CASSPSWVGQRLNTGELFF; CDR3 DNA: TGCGCCAGCAGCCCTTCGTGGGTCGGCCAGCGGTTGAACACCGGGGAGCTGTTTTTT
V gene: TRBV19; D gene: .; J gene: TRBJ1-5; clone size: .; CDR3 protein: CASSIGWGGNQPQHF; CDR3 DNA: TGTGCCAGTAGTATAGGGTGGGGAGGCAATCAGCCCCAGCATTTT
V gene: TRBV3-1/TRBV3-2; D gene: .; J gene: TRBJ2-7; clone size: .; CDR3 protein: CASSQDYGKWYEQYF; CDR3 DNA: TGTGCCAGCAGCCAAGATTACGGGAAATGGTACGAGCAGTACTTC
V gene: TRBV7-2; D gene: .; J gene: TRBJ2-7; clone size: many; CDR3 protein: CASSSQDGSSYEQYF; CDR3 DNA: TGTGCCAGCAGCTCCCAGGACGGGAGCTCCTACGAGCAGTACTTC
V gene: TRBV5-1; D gene: .; J gene: TRBJ2-3; clone size: .; CDR3 protein: CASSPGSRVGSTDTQYF; CDR3 DNA: TGCGCCAGCAGCCCAGGGTCCCGAGTGGGAAGCACAGATACGCAGTATTTT
V gene: TRBV5-5; D gene: TRBD1; J gene: TRBJ1-5; clone size: .; CDR3 protein: CASSLADRVNQPQHF; CDR3 DNA: TGTGCCAGCAGCTTGGCCGACAGGGTCAATCAGCCCCAGCATTTT
V gene: TRBV7-9; D gene: .; J gene: TRBJ2-5; clone size: .; CDR3 protein: CASSLRQGYQETQYF; CDR3 DNA: TGTGCCAGCAGCTTAAGGCAGGGATATCAAGAGACCCAGTACTTC
V gene: TRBV18; D gene: TRBD1; J gene: TRBJ1-5; clone size: .; CDR3 protein: CASSPRDRGQLMGNQPQHF; CDR3 DNA: TGTGCCAGCTCACCACGGGACAGGGGGCAACTTATGGGCAATCAGCCCCAGCATTTT
V gene: TRBV19; D gene: TRBD1; J gene: TRBJ1-1; clone size: .; CDR3 protein: CASSVAGGGYTEAFF; CDR3 DNA: TGTGCCAGTAGTGTGGCAGGGGGCGGGTACACTGAAGCTTTCTTT
V gene: TRBV15; D gene: .; J gene: TRBJ2-5; clone size: once; CDR3 protein: CATSYGQPSYF; CDR3 DNA: TGTGCCACCAGCTATGGACAGCCCTCATACTTC